A selection of T cell receptor beta chains follows, all from one sample in a study of metastatic and nonmetastatic thyroid tumors. TCRdb re-called the PCR reads via MiXCR. This sample carries 20,000 to 25,000 clones, around a third of them seen once, and the ten largest clones take approximately 14%. The sample taken for sequencing was blood. The source is a female donor with papillary thyroid cancer or a benign thyroid nodule (not recorded which). Some clones in this sample may be carry-over from other donors' samples. Both conserved end residues are part of each CDR3. Fields, in order: clone size, J gene, V gene, D gene, CDR3 DNA, CDR3 protein. A D gene is named only where the DNA matches it firmly. The size entry is marked missing in some rows and otherwise reads once, few, many or a size class.

many TRBJ2-1 TRBV2 TRBD2 TGTGCCAGCCCTCTGCAGCGGGAGGGCTTAGGTGAGCAGTTCTTC CASPLQREGLGEQFF
medium-sized TRBJ1-1 TRBV4-1 . TGCGCCAGCGGCGACGGAGGGCGAACTGAAGCTTTCTTT CASGDGGRTEAFF
medium-sized TRBJ1-1 TRBV24-1 . TGTGCCACCAGTGACGGATTGACTGAAGCTTTCTTT CATSDGLTEAFF
. TRBJ2-7 TRBV5-1 TRBD2 TGCGCCAGCAGCTTGGCCTACGGCGGGACTAGCGGGACCCACACCTACGAGCAGTACTTC CASSLAYGGTSGTHTYEQYF
. TRBJ2-7 TRBV11-2 . TGTGCCAGCAGCCTACGGGCTACTTCAAATTACGAGCAGTACTTC CASSLRATSNYEQYF
many TRBJ2-2 TRBV28 . TGTGCCAGCAGTTTATCATCGGCCTCCGGGGAGCTGTTTTTT CASSLSSASGELFF
. TRBJ2-5 TRBV24-1 TRBD1 TGTGCCACCAGTGTCACGGGACAGGGGGCGAGGGAGACCCAGTACTTC CATSVTGQGARETQYF
many TRBJ1-1 TRBV20-1 . TGCAGTGCTAGTCAGGTGGGCAGAGTAAACACTGAAGCTTTCTTT CSASQVGRVNTEAFF
many TRBJ2-3 TRBV5-8 TRBD1 TGTGCCAGCAGCTTGGTTTGGGGACAGGGAGCAGATACGCAGTATTTT CASSLVWGQGADTQYF
medium-sized TRBJ2-1 TRBV6-2/TRBV6-3 TRBD2 TGTGCCAGCAGTCCGGGGACTAGCGGGAGCGATGAGCAGTTCTTC CASSPGTSGSDEQFF
. TRBJ2-7 TRBV20-1 . TGCAGTGCTAGGGGGGGGCCTCGGATATACGAGCAGTACTTC CSARGGPRIYEQYF
. TRBJ2-5 TRBV20-1 . TGCAGTGCTAGAGATCAGGCGGTCCCCGTGGGTGGGGAGACCCAGTACTTC CSARDQAVPVGGETQYF
. TRBJ1-5 TRBV4-1 . TGCGACTGGAGCTTACTGGGCCGGCAGCCCCAGCATTTT CDWSLLGRQPQHF
. TRBJ2-3 TRBV12-5 . TGTGCTAGTGGTTTGGTAGGAATGGTGGGATGGGGCACAGATACGCAGTATTTT CASGLVGMVGWGTDTQYF
medium-sized TRBJ1-3 TRBV6-1 TRBD1 TGTGCCAGCAGTGAGCGGGACAGGCCTGGAAACACCATATATTTT CASSERDRPGNTIYF
few TRBJ2-3 TRBV20-1 TRBD2 TGCAGTGCTAGAGATCAGTTGGGACTAGCGGGAGTAGGGAGGACAGATACGCAGTATTTT CSARDQLGLAGVGRTDTQYF
. TRBJ2-7 TRBV20-1 . TGCAGTGATACTGAGGCGGGCGAGCAGTACTTC CSDTEAGEQYF
. TRBJ2-3 TRBV20-1 TRBD2 TGCAGTGCTATAGTACTAGCGAGCACATATACGCAGTATTTT CSAIVLASTYTQYF
few TRBJ2-2 TRBV12-3/TRBV12-4 TRBD1 TGTGCCAGCAGGCAGACAGGGGGCACCACCGGGGAGCTGTTTTTT CASRQTGGTTGELFF
. TRBJ2-3 TRBV9 TRBD1 TGTGCCAGCAGCGTAGAAAGGGGGCAGAGAGATACGCAGTATTTT CASSVERGQRDTQYF
medium-sized TRBJ2-7 TRBV13 TRBD2 TGTGCCAGCACCACAGACCCTAGCGGTTACGAGCAGTACTTC CASTTDPSGYEQYF
medium-sized TRBJ2-1 TRBV18 . TGTGCCAGCTCACCAATGAACAATGAGCAGTTCTTC CASSPMNNEQFF
many TRBJ1-1 TRBV12-3/TRBV12-4 TRBD1 TGTGCCAGCACCTCCGGGACAGGCGTAACTGAAGCTTTCTTT CASTSGTGVTEAFF
medium-sized TRBJ1-2 TRBV5-1 TRBD1 TGCGCCAGCAGCTTGGCCTCGGACAGGGCGGATGGCTACACCTTC CASSLASDRADGYTF
. TRBJ1-2 TRBV19 . TGTGCCAGTAGTCCACGGACAGATTACTATGGCTACACCTTC CASSPRTDYYGYTF
many TRBJ1-6 TRBV5-6 . TGTGCCAGCAGCTTGGCCGTTTTATACTCACCCCTCCACTTT CASSLAVLYSPLHF
many TRBJ1-1 TRBV7-9 . TGTGCCAGCAGCTTAGGGATAGCAGCCACTGAAGCTTTCTTT CASSLGIAATEAFF
many TRBJ1-5 TRBV6-4 . TGTGCCAGCAGTGAAACAGGGCGACAGCCCCAGCATTTT CASSETGRQPQHF
many TRBJ1-4 TRBV6-1 . TGTGCCAGCAGTGAAGGGAGCCACGGAAAACTGTTTTTT CASSEGSHGKLFF
few TRBJ2-3 TRBV28 . TGTGCCAGCAGGGGTGGCGGACACACAGATACGCAGTATTTT CASRGGGHTDTQYF
many TRBJ2-3 TRBV9 TRBD2 TGTGCCAGCAGCGTAGCCCCCCCGGGACTAGCGGGAGTAGGAGATACGCAGTATTTT CASSVAPPGLAGVGDTQYF
. TRBJ1-1 TRBV19 . TGTGCCAGTAGTCAGGGGTTGGGGACTGAAGCTTTCTTT CASSQGLGTEAFF
. TRBJ2-1 TRBV30 TRBD2 TGTGCCTGGAGTGGGGGACTAGCGATTACCTACAATAAGCAGTTCTTC CAWSGGLAITYNKQFF
many TRBJ2-1 TRBV24-1 . TGTGCCACCAGTGACACACGGCGGGGTGAGCAGTTCTTC CATSDTRRGEQFF
few TRBJ1-2 TRBV11-2 . TGTGCCAGCAGCTTAGAGCAGGGGTTCGGCTATTTCCGTCGGGCTGTTGGCTACACCTTC CASSLEQGFGYFRRAVGYTF
medium-sized TRBJ2-2 TRBV20-1 . TGCAGTGCTAGAGAGACACGATCGAACACCGGGGAGCTGTTTTTT CSARETRSNTGELFF
. TRBJ2-7 TRBV4-1 TRBD1 TGCGCCAGCAGCCAAGGGCCAGGGGGCTCCCCGCAGTACTTC CASSQGPGGSPQYF
many TRBJ2-1 TRBV5-1 TRBD2 TGCGCCAGCAGCCTACTAGCGGGTGTGACCCTACCATACTACAATGAGCAGTTCTTC CASSLLAGVTLPYYNEQFF
. TRBJ1-2 TRBV9 . TGTGCCAGCAGTGGAATCCCGGGACGCTGGAACTATGGCTACACCTTC CASSGIPGRWNYGYTF
. TRBJ2-1 TRBV11-2 . TGTGCCAGCAGCCCGCTGGACGGGAGCCCCTACAATGAGCAGTTCTTC CASSPLDGSPYNEQFF
medium-sized TRBJ2-1 TRBV12-3/TRBV12-4 . TGTGCCAGCAGTTTAAAATATCCTGACAATGAGCAGTTCTTC CASSLKYPDNEQFF
many TRBJ2-3 TRBV6-4 . TGTGCCAGCAGTGAAAGTGAGTCAGATACGCAGTATTTT CASSESESDTQYF
. TRBJ2-3 TRBV27 . TGTGCCAGCAGTCAAACTCCACAGAATACGCAGTATTTT CASSQTPQNTQYF
. TRBJ1-1 TRBV7-2 . TGTGCCAGCAGCTTCGGGCGGGGGGAAACTGAAGCTTTCTTT CASSFGRGETEAFF
few TRBJ1-1 TRBV18 . TGTGCCAGCTCACCAAGCATCACTGAAGCTTTCTTT CASSPSITEAFF
medium-sized TRBJ2-7 TRBV20-1 . TGCAGTGGTCATCCGTGGGACACCTACGAGCAGTACTTC CSGHPWDTYEQYF
few TRBJ2-7 TRBV19 . TGTGCCAGTAGTATCGAGGACTCCTACTACTACGAGCAGTACTTC CASSIEDSYYYEQYF
medium-sized TRBJ1-2 TRBV11-2 . TGTGCCAGCAGCTTAGATATGGGTCTAGGTTTGGGCTACACCTTC CASSLDMGLGLGYTF
medium-sized TRBJ2-7 TRBV6-1 TRBD1 TGTGCCAGCACCCAGACAGGGGCCTACGAGCAGTACTTC CASTQTGAYEQYF
few TRBJ2-7 TRBV6-1 TRBD2 TGTGCCAGCAGTGACGGGGGGGTCACTGGTGTATCCGAGCAGTACTTC CASSDGGVTGVSEQYF
. TRBJ1-4 TRBV19 . TGTGCCAGTTACGATCCGGGATATTATGAAAAACTGTTTTTT CASYDPGYYEKLFF
many TRBJ1-3 TRBV4-3 . TGCGCCAGCAGCCAAGGGGACATCCCTGGAAACACCATATATTTT CASSQGDIPGNTIYF
. TRBJ1-2 TRBV3-1 TRBD1 TGTGCCAGCAGCCAACCCCAGGGGGATGGCTACACCTTC CASSQPQGDGYTF